The present entry profiles one TCR beta chain with its context. As to treatment: some 20 received Ad26.COV2.S at low or high dose, single or two shots; about 5 received placebo; per-sample allocation not given. Day 63 after the first injection of vaccine or placebo was the sampling time. This entry comes from a study of Ad26.COV2.S vaccination and SARS-CoV-2 variants. Per germline, CDR1 SGHAT and CDR2 FQNNGV. V lost 10 bases, J lost 4 bases, and 15 bases stayed unmatched. This CDR3 is 15 amino acids long. Clones were sequenced by immunoSEQ multiplex PCR, and TCRdb holds only the in-frame ones, with some missing. Of some 300,000 clones in the sample, about 86% were seen once.

Sequenced here: peripheral blood, sampled in a trial of Ad26.COV2.S vaccine versus placebo. The rearrangement joins TRBV11-2 to TRBJ2-7; 8 nucleotides agree with TRBD1. The TCR was taken from a person aged 18-65 years who received the Ad26.COV2.S COVID-19 vaccine or a placebo. CDR3 in amino acids: CATVRRDRGRYEQYF. The CDR3 nucleotides read TGTGCCACCGTACGTCGTGACAGGGGAAGGTACGAGCAGTACTTC.